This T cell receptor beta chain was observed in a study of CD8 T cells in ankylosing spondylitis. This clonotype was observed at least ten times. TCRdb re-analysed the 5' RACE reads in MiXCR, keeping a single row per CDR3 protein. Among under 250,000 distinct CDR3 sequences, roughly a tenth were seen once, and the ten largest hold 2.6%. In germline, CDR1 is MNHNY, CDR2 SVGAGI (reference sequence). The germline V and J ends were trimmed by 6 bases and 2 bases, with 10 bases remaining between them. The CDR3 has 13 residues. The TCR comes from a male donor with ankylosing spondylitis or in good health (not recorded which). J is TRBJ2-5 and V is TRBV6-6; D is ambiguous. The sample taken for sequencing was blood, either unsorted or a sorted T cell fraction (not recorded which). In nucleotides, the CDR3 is TGTGCCAGCAGCACTGACTGGCAAGAGACCCAGTACTTC. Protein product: CASSTDWQETQYF.